This T cell receptor (beta chain) derives from a study of blood T cell repertoires in COVID-19. Sequenced by immunoSEQ multiplex PCR; TCRdb stores in-frame clones only, minus some. The top ten clones hold about 5.2% of a sample with roughly 330,000 clones, roughly 86% of them seen once. Germline V gene lookup returns CDR1 LGHNA and CDR2 YNFKEQ. This CDR3 region has 16 residues. V was shortened by 0 bases and J by 4 bases, with 12 bases between the two germline ends. In assigning cohorts, the study relied on participant-reported clinical history. The chain has TRBV4-2 and TRBJ1-4, with D possibly matching TRBD1 (6 bases). The sample comprised PBMCs or T cells enriched from blood (not recorded which). This TCR derives from a woman aged 25 to 45 who had recovered from COVID-19. This CDR3 reads CASSQDGGQSNEKLFF. The CDR3 DNA sequence: TGTGCCAGCAGCCAAGATGGAGGACAGAGTAATGAAAAACTGTTTTTT.